These T cell receptor beta chains were read from a single sample in a study of blood T cell repertoires in COVID-19. The protocol was immunoSEQ multiplex PCR, while the TCRdb copy is restricted to in-frame clones and leaves out a portion. The sample has approximately 46,000 clones, approximately 86% seen once. The sample taken for sequencing was peripheral blood. The source of these receptors is a man aged 55-75 years with active or convalescent COVID-19. Both conserved end residues are part of each CDR3. A D gene is named only where the DNA matches it firmly.

>TRBJ1-3|TRBD1|TRBV28
TGTGCCAGCAGTTTAAGGGTGGGGTCAGGGGGCGCCCTATATTTT
CASSLRVGSGGALYF
>TRBJ1-2|-|TRBV2
TGTGCCAGCAGTGAAGTCCCCGAGGGAACTAGGACCTTC
CASSEVPEGTRTF
>TRBJ1-2|-|TRBV28
TGTGCCAGCAGCCCCGGAGACAGGCCAAACTATGGCTACACCTTC
CASSPGDRPNYGYTF
>TRBJ1-1|TRBD1|TRBV18
TGTGCCAGCTCCCCCCAGGGGGACGTGAACACTGAAGCTTTCTTT
CASSPQGDVNTEAFF
>TRBJ2-5|-|TRBV11-2
TGTGCCAGCAGCCTAGGAGCAGGGAAAGGGGAGACCCAGTACTTC
CASSLGAGKGETQYF
>TRBJ1-3|-|TRBV14
TGTGCCAGCAGCCAAGATCTAGCTTTTGGCCCCATATATTTT
CASSQDLAFGPIYF
>TRBJ1-5|TRBD1|TRBV3-1/TRBV3-2
TGTGCCAGCAGCCTTGGGACAGGGGGAGGTGGGCCCCAGCATTTT
CASSLGTGGGGPQHF
>TRBJ2-3|TRBD1|TRBV19
TGTGCCAGTAAGGAGAGGGGGCTGGATACGCAGTATTTT
CASKERGLDTQYF
>TRBJ2-7|TRBD2|TRBV6-5
TGTGCCAGCAGTTACTCGGGACTACACTACGAGCAGTACTTC
CASSYSGLHYEQYF
>TRBJ2-1|-|TRBV21-1
TGTGCCAGCAGCCGCTACAATGAGCAGTTCTTC
CASSRYNEQFF